This TCR beta chain was observed in a study of T cell responses to AZD1222 COVID-19 vaccine. In the case of this clone: The antigen is undetermined.

General study findings and limits: There were repertoire samples only from the period after the peak T cell response.

Trimming cost V 4 bases and J 8 bases; bases outside gene matches: 9. The CDR3 runs to 15 residues. Germline loops: CDR1 KGHDR, CDR2 SFDVKD. Profiling relied on immunoSEQ multiplex PCR, and the TCRdb table lists in-frame clones only, not all of them. The sample lists about 180,000 clones; nearly 95% were seen once. The material sequenced was peripheral blood, taken 28 days after the second AZD1222 dose. The chain recombines TRBV24-1 with TRBJ2-3; TRBD2 aligns across 9 bases. The source is an adult who received the AZD1222 COVID-19 vaccine. CDR3 sequence (DNA): TGTGCCACCAGTGAAGCGGGGGGACCCCGAGTTACGCAGTATTTT. As protein: CATSEAGGPRVTQYF.